The 32 T cell receptor beta chains given below trace back to one sample, sequenced in a study of PD-L1 blockade in urothelial cancer. Time point in this sample: pretreatment peripheral blood. TCRdb keeps only in-frame clones here, not all; method: immunoSEQ multiplex PCR. The data hold 50,000 or so clones, with about 81% observed a single time. This specimen was PBMCs, taken around atezolizumab (anti-PD-L1) treatment. The receptors were sampled from a man between 65 and 85 years old with urothelial cancer.

The V gene is TRBV25-1, the J gene TRBJ2-7, with D tentatively TRBD2 (6 bases). The V gene's germline CDR1 is MGHDK and CDR2 SYGVNS. Trimming shortened V by 6 bases and J by 5 bases, and 14 bases separated the two germline ends. This CDR3 contains 13 residues. The CDR3 DNA reads as TGTGCCAGCAGGCGGGGTCCCGTCCACGAGCAGTACTTC. Encoded protein: CASRRGPVHEQYF.

This chain links TRBV30 with TRBJ1-3; unclear D gene. Trimming took off 0 bases at V and 0 bases at J, with 12 bases between the two ends. This CDR3 has 16 amino acids. Germline CDR1 and CDR2: GTSNPN and SVGIG (reference sequence). This chain's CDR3 is CAWSVSRSHSGNTIYF. CDR3 sequence (DNA): TGTGCCTGGAGTGTATCCCGCAGTCACTCTGGAAACACCATATATTTT.

The chain carries TRBV2 and TRBJ1-4; the D gene is possibly TRBD1 (6 bases). Germline V lookup: CDR1 SNHLY, CDR2 FYNNEI. CDR3 length: 16 residues. Trimming took 4 bases from V and 2 from J, leaving 14 bases between them. This CDR3 reads CASSGDTTATNEKLFF. The CDR3 region has the DNA TGTGCCAGCAGTGGGGACACGACAGCCACTAATGAAAAACTGTTTTTT.

V and J are TRBV7-2 and TRBJ2-1; 9 bases match TRBD2. The J segment lost 7 bases and the V segment lost 1 base, leaving 11 bases of the junction unmatched. Per the germline V gene, CDR1 is SGHTA and CDR2 is FQGNSA. This CDR3 spans 17 amino acids. This CDR3 is CASSLDFGGGGVNEQFF. CDR3 in DNA: TGTGCCAGCAGCTTAGATTTTGGCGGGGGGGGAGTTAATGAGCAGTTCTTC. Full variable domain (outside the CDR3, taken from reference TRBV7-2 and TRBJ2-1): GAGVSQSPSNKVTEKGKDVELRCDPISGHTALYWYRQSLGQGLEFLIYFQGNSAPDKSGLPSDRFSAERTGGSVSTLTIQRTQQEDSAVYLCASSLDFGGGGVNEQFFGPGTRLTVL.

The chain has TRBV11-3 and TRBJ2-2, with a tentative D call TRBD1 (5 bases). Germline V CDR1 and CDR2: SGHNT, YENEEA. The CDR3 totals 12 residues. V was cut by 5 bases and J by 7 bases, with 8 bases left in between. This chain's CDR3 is CASSPRVGELFF. CDR3 nucleotides: TGTGCCAGCAGCCCCAGGGTCGGGGAGCTGTTTTTT. The full variable domain, rest sourced from reference TRBV11-3 and TRBJ2-2, is EAGVVQSPRYKIIEKKQPVAFWCNPISGHNTLYWYLQNLGQGPELLIRYENEEAVDDSQLPKDRFSAERLKGVDSTLKIQPAELGDSAVYLCASSPRVGELFFGEGSRLTVL.

The V call is TRBV10-3, the J call TRBJ1-6; 8 bases align to TRBD1. Per the germline V gene, CDR1 is ENHRY and CDR2 is SYGVKD. This CDR3 region has 15 residues. Trimming at V came to 3 bases and at J to 8 bases, leaving 6 bases not matched to a gene. The CDR3 region is CAISDGQGADSPLHF. The CDR3 nucleotides read TGTGCCATCAGTGATGGTCAGGGGGCAGATTCACCCCTCCACTTT.

The chain is built from TRBV19 and TRBJ2-1, with 13 bases aligning to TRBD2. The V gene's germline CDR1 is LNHDA and CDR2 SQIVND (reference sequence). The CDR3 loop spans 17 amino acids. The V gene end was trimmed by 5 bases and the J gene end by 7 bases; junction bases not matched to a gene: 11. In DNA form, the CDR3 reads TGTGCCAGTAGTCTTCGGACTAGCGGGGGAATAAGGAATGAGCAGTTCTTC. Protein product: CASSLRTSGGIRNEQFF.

The chain couples TRBV10-3 to TRBJ2-5, with D uncertain. V was cut by 2 bases and J by 7 bases, with 2 bases left in between. Germline CDR1 reads ENHRY; CDR2 reads SYGVKD. The CDR3 runs to 10 residues. Here the CDR3 reads CAISERTQYF. The CDR3 region has the DNA TGTGCCATCAGTGAGCGGACCCAGTACTTC.

The J gene is TRBJ2-1, the V gene TRBV6-5; the match to TRBD1 covers 12 bases. Germline CDR1 is MNHEY and CDR2 is SVGAGI. V lost 4 bases, J lost 3 bases, and 4 bases stayed unmatched. This CDR3 comprises 16 residues. The CDR3 bases are TGTGCCAGCAGTTCCGGGACAGGGGGCTACTACAATGAGCAGTTCTTC. It is translated as CASSSGTGGYYNEQFF.

This clone was seen a handful of times. V usage is TRBV2 and J usage is TRBJ1-1, with D tentatively TRBD1 (5 bases). The V end was cut by 6 bases, the J end by 3 bases, with 14 bases between. There are 14 residues in the CDR3. Germline V gene data show CDR1 as SNHLY and CDR2 as FYNNEI. CDR3 in DNA: TGTGCCAGCAGCCTTAGGGGTCATGACACTGAAGCTTTCTTT. It yields the protein CASSLRGHDTEAFF.

The CDR3 sequence is CASSQVAPRGGVTFF. The CDR3 bases are TGTGCCAGCAGCCAAGTAGCTCCCAGGGGAGGGGTGACTTTCTTT. The rearrangement uses TRBV4-2 and TRBJ1-1; weak D call: TRBD1 (6 bases). V gave up 1 base and J gave up 12 bases, with 21 bases separating them. The CDR3 runs to 15 residues. From germline, CDR1 is LGHNA and CDR2 YNFKEQ.

The chain is built from TRBV18 and TRBJ2-1; 13 positions agree with TRBD2. This CDR3 spans 18 amino acids. Germline assignment: CDR1 KGHSH and CDR2 LQKENI. V lost 0 bases and J lost 2; bases outside the gene matches: 4. The CDR3 sequence is CASSPPRGLAGTYNEQFF. The CDR3 DNA sequence: TGTGCCAGCTCACCACCTCGGGGACTAGCGGGAACCTACAATGAGCAGTTCTTC.

This clone was seen a single time. The rearrangement uses TRBV6-5 and TRBJ1-2; the D is unclear. The germline V gene encodes CDR1 MNHEY and CDR2 SVGAGI. The CDR3 spans 15 residues. Deletions cut 3 bases from V and 0 bases from J, with 11 bases between. The CDR3 DNA follows: TGTGCCAGCAGTTATGGGTGGGGAGCTAACTATGGCTACACCTTC. Its translation: CASSYGWGANYGYTF.

This clone has only one observation. The rearrangement joins TRBV18 to TRBJ1-1, with a weak D call TRBD1 (6 bases). The ends were cut back, 6 bases at V and 5 bases at J, with 13 bases in the middle. The CDR3 contains 13 residues. Germline V CDR1 and CDR2: KGHSH, LQKENI. Written as DNA, the CDR3 is TGTGCCAGCTCGACAAAGGGGGAGACTGAAGCTTTCTTT. This codes for CASSTKGETEAFF. Looking up the rest from reference TRBV18 and TRBJ1-1 gives the full variable domain: NAGVMQNPRHLVRRRGQEARLRCSPMKGHSHVYWYRQLPEEGLKFMVYLQKENIIDESGMPKERFSAEFPKEGPSILRIQQVVRGDSAAYFCASSTKGETEAFFGQGTRLTVV.

V gene TRBV13 combines with J gene TRBJ2-1; TRBD2 matches 15 bases. The V gene's germline CDR1 is PRHDT and CDR2 FYEKMQ (reference sequence). Trimming cost V 1 base and J 8 bases; bases outside gene matches: 3. This CDR3 is 16 amino acids long. CDR3 amino acids: CASSLDRTSGGDEQFF. The CDR3 coding sequence is TGTGCCAGCAGCTTAGACCGGACTAGCGGGGGGGATGAGCAGTTCTTC.

The V call is TRBV5-6, the J call TRBJ2-7, with 8 bases matching TRBD1. Per the germline V gene, CDR1 is SGHDT and CDR2 is YYEEEE. CDR3 length: 15 amino acids. J was trimmed by 4 bases and V by 3 bases; bases with no gene match: 9. The CDR3 spells CASSWRTGKVYEQYF. CDR3 sequence (DNA): TGTGCCAGCAGCTGGAGGACAGGGAAAGTATACGAGCAGTACTTC.

The chain uses TRBV5-5 and TRBJ2-7; 11 bases align to TRBD2. The CDR3 has 16 amino acids. CDR1 SGHKS and CDR2 YYEKEE come from the germline V gene (reference sequence). The V segment lost 2 bases and the J segment 4 bases; nucleotides outside the gene matches: 8. The CDR3: CASSFGGSGGVYEQYF. In DNA form, the CDR3 reads TGTGCCAGCAGCTTCGGGGGTAGCGGGGGGGTTTACGAGCAGTACTTC.

The chain is built from TRBV5-1 and TRBJ2-7; D is perhaps TRBD1 (6 bases). V shed 4 bases and J shed 7 bases, with 12 bases lying between them. The CDR3 sequence is 12 residues long. Germline CDR1 reads SGHRS; CDR2 reads YFSETQ. CDR3 nucleotide sequence: TGCGCCAGCAGCATCACAGGGTTTGAGCAGTACTTC. It translates to CASSITGFEQYF.

The V and J genes are TRBV2 and TRBJ1-6; 9 bases match TRBD1. Looked up from germline, CDR1 is SNHLY and CDR2 is FYNNEI. This CDR3 comprises 15 residues. The J segment lost 7 bases and the V segment lost 7 bases, leaving 8 bases of the junction unmatched. CDR3 sequence: CASTGQGTRNSPLHF. CDR3 coding DNA: TGTGCCAGCACCGGACAGGGGACGCGGAATTCACCCCTCCACTTT.

The chain joins TRBV19 to TRBJ2-2, with 8 bases aligning to TRBD2. This CDR3 region has 16 residues. Germline V gives CDR1 LNHDA, CDR2 SQIVND (reference sequence). The V gene end was trimmed by 5 bases and the J gene end by 4 bases; junction bases not matched to a gene: 9. CDR3 DNA sequence: TGTGCCAGTAGTTCTCAGGCGGGGGGTATCACCGGGGAGCTGTTTTTT. Translating gives CASSSQAGGITGELFF.

The V call is TRBV7-2, the J call TRBJ2-5; TRBD2 matches 11 bases. CDR1 is SGHTA, CDR2 FQGNSA, per germline. Trimming removed 5 bases from V and 3 bases from J; junction bases left unmatched: 5. The CDR3 has 15 amino acids. The CDR3 region is CASSIVAGGEETQYF. The CDR3 DNA reads as TGTGCCAGCAGCATCGTAGCGGGGGGGGAAGAGACCCAGTACTTC.

The chain joins TRBV9 to TRBJ1-2; TRBD1 matches 9 bases. J gave up 4 bases and V 3 bases, and 10 bases lay outside the gene matches. CDR1 is SGDLS, CDR2 YYNGEE, per germline. The CDR3 totals 16 residues. In DNA form, the CDR3 reads TGTGCCAGCAGCGAGACGGGACAGGGTAGCGGCTATGGCTACACCTTC. Amino acid sequence: CASSETGQGSGYGYTF.

This clone was recorded only once. The rearrangement links TRBV7-8 to TRBJ2-1, with 9 bases identical to TRBD2. J was trimmed by 6 bases and V by 1 base; bases with no gene match: 4. Germline V gene data show CDR1 as SGHVS and CDR2 as FQNEAQ. CDR3 size: 15 residues. The CDR3 coding sequence is TGTGCCAGCAGCTTAGGAGCGGGAGGACTCAATGAGCAGTTCTTC. It codes for CASSLGAGGLNEQFF.

This clone was observed a handful of times. The chain carries TRBV29-1 and TRBJ2-7, with 7 bases lining up with TRBD1. Germline CDR1 reads SQVTM; CDR2 reads ANQGSEA. V trimming: 6 bases; J trimming: 2 bases; junction bases outside the gene matches: 1. The CDR3 runs to 11 residues. CDR3 coding DNA: TGCAGCGTCCAGGGGGCCTACGAGCAGTACTTC. The encoded protein is CSVQGAYEQYF.

In this sample, this clone turned up a few times. The CDR3 region is CAWSGLWTGGTEAFF. The DNA for the CDR3 is TGTGCCTGGAGTGGTCTTTGGACAGGTGGCACTGAAGCTTTCTTT. The chain combines TRBV30 with TRBJ1-1, with TRBD1 matching 7 bases. Trimming removed 1 base from V and 4 bases from J; junction bases left unmatched: 9. This CDR3 comprises 15 residues. Germline V gene data show CDR1 as GTSNPN and CDR2 as SVGIG (reference sequence).

This chain joins TRBV9 and TRBJ2-6, with 8 nucleotides matching TRBD1. V lost 4 bases, J lost 0 bases, and 9 bases stayed unmatched. The CDR3 extends over 18 amino acids. The germline V gene encodes CDR1 SGDLS and CDR2 YYNGEE. CDR3 nucleotide sequence: TGTGCCAGCAGCCCCCGGGACAGGCGAAACTCTGGGGCCAACGTCCTGACTTTC. This encodes CASSPRDRRNSGANVLTF.

The gene calls are TRBV5-1 and TRBJ2-1; 8 nucleotides match TRBD2. The V gene's germline CDR1 is SGHRS and CDR2 YFSETQ. The V and J ends lost 2 bases and 0 bases, in that order; junction bases with no gene match: 10. This CDR3 has 18 residues. The CDR3 region is CASSLTVVSGSSYNEQFF. For the CDR3, the DNA is TGCGCCAGCAGCTTAACGGTGGTGAGCGGGAGCTCCTACAATGAGCAGTTCTTC. Full variable domain (rest looked up from reference TRBV5-1 and TRBJ2-1): KAGVTQTPRYLIKTRGQQVTLSCSPISGHRSVSWYQQTPGQGLQFLFEYFSETQRNKGNFPGRFSGRQFSNSRSEMNVSTLELGDSALYLCASSLTVVSGSSYNEQFFGPGTRLTVL.

J is TRBJ2-5 and V is TRBV19; no firm D call. Germline CDR1 and CDR2: LNHDA and SQIVND (reference sequence). Deletions cut 3 bases from V and 4 bases from J, with 6 bases between. The length of the CDR3 is 12 residues. In nucleotides, the CDR3 is TGTGCCAGTAGTATTGGCCGAGAGACCCAGTACTTC. Translating gives CASSIGRETQYF.

The chain employs TRBV29-1 and TRBJ2-4; the match to TRBD1 covers 8 bases. This CDR3 is built from 12 residues. Germline loops: CDR1 SQVTM, CDR2 ANQGSEA. J gave up 7 bases and V 6 bases, and 5 bases lay outside the gene matches. The CDR3 region is CSVERTGNIQYF. The CDR3 nucleotides are TGCAGCGTGGAGAGGACAGGGAACATTCAGTACTTC.

V usage is TRBV29-1 and J usage is TRBJ1-2; D remains unclear. V shed 3 bases and J shed 4 bases, with 9 bases lying between them. In germline, CDR1 is SQVTM, CDR2 ANQGSEA. The CDR3 spans 12 residues. In DNA form, the CDR3 reads TGCAGCGTTGAGTGGTCGAGCTATGGCTACACCTTC. Its protein is CSVEWSSYGYTF.

The CDR3 loop is CSIGRQGGGYTF. The CDR3 DNA reads TGCAGCATTGGAAGGCAGGGGGGTGGCTACACCTTC. The rearrangement joins TRBV29-1 to TRBJ1-2; 7 bases are a match to TRBD1. Losses at the gene ends were 8 bases for V and 7 bases for J; bases not matched to a gene: 10. CDR3 size: 12 residues. CDR1 is SQVTM, CDR2 ANQGSEA, per germline. Complete variable domain (other parts from reference TRBV29-1 and TRBJ1-2): SAVISQKPSRDICQRGTSLTIQCQVDSQVTMMFWYRQQPGQSLTLIATANQGSEATYESGFVIDKFPISRPNLTFSTLTVSNMSPEDSSIYLCSIGRQGGGYTFGSGTRLTVV.

This clone was seen just once. The gene calls are TRBV7-9 and TRBJ2-5, with D tentatively TRBD1 (6 bases). The germline gives CDR1 SEHNR, CDR2 FQNEAQ (reference sequence). The V end was cut by 8 bases, the J end by 4 bases, with 11 bases between. The CDR3 is 12 residues long. CDR3 sequence: CASQGQTETQYF. The CDR3 nucleotides read TGTGCCAGCCAAGGACAGACAGAGACCCAGTACTTC.